These 23 T cell receptor beta chains originate from one sample sequenced in a study of beta chain features in type 1 diabetes. The study reverse transcribed the entire isolated RNA, so it sequenced expressed TCRB transcripts. Repertoires were generated with immunoSEQ multiplex PCR, while TCRdb's copy carries only in-frame clones and drops some. The sample lists about 320,000 clones, 12% to 15% seen once, with more than 6.5% in the top ten. Source material: central memory CD4+ T cells from blood. The receptors shown here come from a man under 40 in good health.

The chain joins TRBV4-3 to TRBJ2-7, with D perhaps TRBD2 (5 bases). The V gene lost 0 bases and the J gene lost 6 bases, with 9 bases spanning the gap. Germline assignment: CDR1 LGHNA and CDR2 YSLEER. There are 13 residues in the CDR3. The CDR3 bases are TGCGCCAGCAGCCAAGAGGATAGCGCCGAGCAGTACTTC. This gives the protein CASSQEDSAEQYF.

This clone came up a few times. The rearrangement joins TRBV2 to TRBJ2-3; TRBD2 matches at 14 bases. The CDR3 is 16 residues long. J lost 4 bases, V lost 6 bases, and 6 bases had no gene match. Germline CDR1 SNHLY, CDR2 FYNNEI. The DNA of the CDR3 is TGTGCCAGCAGACGGACTAGCGGGAGGATCGCAGATACGCAGTATTTT. Amino acids: CASRRTSGRIADTQYF.

There are a few counts of this clone. The J gene is TRBJ2-5, the V gene TRBV5-1, with D possibly matching TRBD1 (6 bases). V lost 4 bases and J lost 3, with 13 bases in between. CDR1 and CDR2 from the germline V gene are SGHRS and YFSETQ. This CDR3 has 14 residues. CDR3 sequence: CASSLQGREETQYF. CDR3 coding DNA: TGCGCCAGCAGCCTACAGGGACGGGAAGAGACCCAGTACTTC.

This chain connects TRBV11-3 to TRBJ1-4; perhaps TRBD1 as D (5 bases). Germline V gene sequence: CDR1 SGHNT, CDR2 YENEEA. The CDR3 has 17 amino acids. Trimming pared 5 bases from V and 8 bases from J, leaving 24 bases between. CDR3 amino acids: CASSGGDRYSWLEKLFF. The CDR3 coding sequence is TGTGCCAGCAGCGGAGGGGATAGATATAGTTGGTTGGAAAAACTGTTTTTT.

The J gene is TRBJ1-5, the V gene TRBV4-2; TRBD1 matches at 8 bases. V gave up 5 bases and J gave up 9 bases; unmatched junction bases: 6. Per the germline V gene, CDR1 is LGHNA and CDR2 is YNFKEQ. The CDR3 consists of 13 residues. CDR3 coding DNA: TGTGCCAGCAGCTTGACAGGGGCCGGGCCCCAGCATTTT. Amino acids: CASSLTGAGPQHF.

This clone turned up a few times. The rearrangement links TRBV7-7 to TRBJ2-2, with D perhaps matching TRBD1 (6 bases). Trimming took 4 bases from V and 2 from J, leaving 17 bases between them. This CDR3 contains 17 residues. Germline CDR1 and CDR2: SSHAT and FNYEAQ (reference sequence). The CDR3 nucleotides are TGTGCCAGCAGCTCGGTGCGAACAGGGATTAACACCGGGGAGCTGTTTTTT. Residues: CASSSVRTGINTGELFF.

This clone was found once. This chain links TRBV27 with TRBJ1-6; tentatively, D is TRBD1 (6 bases). The CDR3 loop spans 15 amino acids. The germline V gene encodes CDR1 MNHEY and CDR2 SMNVEV (reference sequence). Trimming removed 8 bases from V and 8 bases from J, with 19 bases in between. CDR3 protein: CASRSPGHMDSPLHF. CDR3 nucleotides: TGTGCCAGCCGATCACCGGGACATATGGATTCACCCCTCCACTTT.

The V and J genes are TRBV27 and TRBJ2-3; the D gene is possibly TRBD1 (6 bases). CDR1 MNHEY and CDR2 SMNVEV come from the germline V gene (reference sequence). This CDR3 comprises 14 residues. Trimming shortened V by 5 bases and J by 9 bases, and 18 bases separated the two germline ends. The DNA of the CDR3 is TGTGCCAGCAGTCGTACAGGGTCCGCATTCACGCAGTATTTT. Translation gives CASSRTGSAFTQYF.

The chain links TRBV6-6 to TRBJ2-7; 11 positions match TRBD2. CDR3 length: 14 amino acids. V trimming: 7 bases; J trimming: 1 base; junction bases outside the gene matches: 3. Germline V lookup: CDR1 MNHNY, CDR2 SVGAGI (reference sequence). CDR3 in DNA: TGTGCCAGCAAACTAGCGGGGGCTTCCTACGAGCAGTACTTC. Translated: CASKLAGASYEQYF.

V is TRBV9 and J is TRBJ1-6; D may be TRBD1 (6 bases). V lost 6 bases, J lost 2 bases, and 9 bases lay in between. The V gene's germline CDR1 is SGDLS and CDR2 YYNGEE. This CDR3 contains 14 residues. The CDR3 sequence is CASTAGAYNSPLHF. The CDR3 nucleotides are TGTGCCAGCACTGCAGGGGCCTATAATTCACCCCTCCACTTT.

This clone was picked up a small number of times. The genes are TRBV18 and TRBJ1-5, with D perhaps TRBD1 (5 bases). V was trimmed by 4 bases and J by 4 bases, leaving 14 bases between them. CDR1 KGHSH and CDR2 LQKENI come from the germline V gene. The CDR3 covers 15 residues. CDR3 nucleotide sequence: TGTGCCAGCTCACTGTCGGAGGGGCTTAATCAGCCCCAGCATTTT. Protein sequence: CASSLSEGLNQPQHF. Looking up the rest from reference TRBV18 and TRBJ1-5 gives the full variable domain: NAGVMQNPRHLVRRRGQEARLRCSPMKGHSHVYWYRQLPEEGLKFMVYLQKENIIDESGMPKERFSAEFPKEGPSILRIQQVVRGDSAAYFCASSLSEGLNQPQHFGDGTRLSIL.

This clone was seen repeatedly, ten times or more. The chain has TRBV7-9 and TRBJ2-3; D uncertain. With 5 bases removed from V and 4 bases from J, the gap between germline ends came to 13 bases. This CDR3 has 14 residues. The germline gives CDR1 SEHNR, CDR2 FQNEAQ (reference sequence). In nucleotides, the CDR3 is TGTGCCAGCAGCCCCCGTGGCCGTCCAGATACGCAGTATTTT. Amino acid sequence: CASSPRGRPDTQYF.

The genes are TRBV18 and TRBJ1-5; 7 nucleotides agree with TRBD1. Germline CDR1 is KGHSH and CDR2 is LQKENI. There are 15 residues in the CDR3. With 6 bases clipped from V and 4 bases from J, the junction kept 9 bases outside the gene matches. The CDR3: CASSPGTASNQPQHF. Here the CDR3 DNA reads TGTGCCAGCTCCCCCGGGACAGCAAGTAATCAGCCCCAGCATTTT.

This clone was detected only a few times. The rearrangement joins TRBV11-2 to TRBJ2-5; TRBD2 might be the D (6 bases). The V end was cut by 5 bases, the J end by 13 bases, with 20 bases between. The germline V gene has CDR1 SGHAT and CDR2 FQNNGV. The CDR3 totals 13 residues. In DNA form, the CDR3 reads TGTGCCAGCAGCCCCACCCGGAGGGACCCGTCGTACTTC. Its translation: CASSPTRRDPSYF. The full variable domain, in which reference TRBV11-2 and TRBJ2-5 provide the parts outside the CDR3, is EAGVAQSPRYKIIEKRQSVAFWCNPISGHATLYWYQQILGQGPKLLIQFQNNGVVDDSQLPKDRFSAERLKGVDSTLKIQPAKLEDSAVYLCASSPTRRDPSYFGPGTRLLVL.

This clone was detected a few times. The chain combines TRBV27 with TRBJ2-3; 9 nucleotides align to TRBD2. The CDR3 extends over 14 amino acids. Germline V lookup: CDR1 MNHEY, CDR2 SMNVEV (reference sequence). The V and J ends lost 8 bases and 2 bases, in that order; junction bases with no gene match: 5. CDR3 DNA sequence: TGTGCCAGCGTAAGCGGGGGGCACACAGATACGCAGTATTTT. Protein product: CASVSGGHTDTQYF.

As for this clone: One end of the junction does not line up with germline, which may come from a read error. This rearrangement joins TRBV5-1 to TRBJ2-2; D is perhaps TRBD1 or TRBD2 (6 bases each). This CDR3 is built from 15 residues. CDR1 is SGHRS, CDR2 YFSETQ, per germline. CDR3 sequence (DNA): TGCGCCAGCAGCTGGCGGGACACGAACACCGGGGAGCTGCTTTTT. Its translation: CASSWRDTNTGELLF.

This clone occurred a few times. Written as DNA, the CDR3 is TGTGCCACCCCACGTTATCCGGGACAGGGGGCGAATGAGCAGTTCTTC. Translated, it gives CATPRYPGQGANEQFF. The gene calls are TRBV5-4 and TRBJ2-1, with 12 bases that match TRBD1. The CDR3 length is 16 residues. In germline, CDR1 is SGHNT, CDR2 YYREEE (reference sequence). After removal of 9 bases from V and 7 bases from J, the junction contained 14 bases not matched to a gene.

The chain carries TRBV6-1 and TRBJ1-2; D perhaps matches TRBD1 (5 bases). Germline loops: CDR1 MNHNS, CDR2 SASEGT. With 1 base removed from V and 2 bases from J, the gap between germline ends came to 11 bases. CDR3 length: 15 amino acids. The CDR3 sequence is CASSEERGVNYGYTF. The CDR3 coding sequence is TGTGCCAGCAGTGAAGAGCGAGGGGTAAACTATGGCTACACCTTC.

This clone was seen a few times. The CDR3 sequence is CASSSPDRAGNTIYF. Written as DNA, the CDR3 is TGTGCCAGCAGCTCGCCGGACAGGGCTGGAAACACCATATATTTT. The rearrangement uses TRBV7-3 and TRBJ1-3; 8 nucleotides align to TRBD1. Germline-derived CDR1 and CDR2 are SGHTA and FQGTGA. The CDR3 is 15 amino acids. Germline trimming cut 4 bases from V and 2 bases from J; bases unmatched to any gene: 4.

Many counts were recorded for this clone. This chain uses TRBV11-2 with TRBJ2-7; TRBD1 might be the D (5 bases). V was trimmed by 2 bases and J by 1 base, leaving 15 bases between them. CDR1 is SGHAT, CDR2 FQNNGV, per germline. The CDR3 runs 16 residues. The CDR3 nucleotides read TGTGCCAGCAGCTTAATGTCGCAGGGAAGGTCCTACGAGCAGTACTTC. It encodes CASSLMSQGRSYEQYF.

V usage is TRBV11-2 and J usage is TRBJ2-7; D is unresolved. Germline V gene data show CDR1 as SGHAT and CDR2 as FQNNGV. This CDR3 region has 14 residues. V was cut by 1 base and J by 7 bases, with 14 bases left in between. The CDR3 here is CASSLGGNLEEQYF. The CDR3 DNA reads as TGTGCCAGCAGCTTAGGTGGGAACCTGGAGGAGCAGTACTTC.

This clone was observed a handful of times. This chain connects TRBV7-9 to TRBJ2-2; 7 positions agree with TRBD2. Per germline, CDR1 SEHNR and CDR2 FQNEAQ (reference sequence). V gave up 2 bases and J gave up 0 bases; unmatched junction bases: 9. This CDR3 region has 18 residues. The CDR3 sequence is CASSLRPSGITNTGELFF. The CDR3 DNA is TGTGCCAGCAGCTTACGGCCTAGCGGCATAACGAACACCGGGGAGCTGTTTTTT.

The table lists this clone with a few counts. V is TRBV19 and J is TRBJ2-7, with 7 bases identical to TRBD1. Germline V gene lookup returns CDR1 LNHDA and CDR2 SQIVND (reference sequence). J was trimmed by 9 bases and V by 4 bases; bases with no gene match: 9. This CDR3 region has 13 residues. In DNA, the CDR3 is TGTGCCAGTAGTAAAAGGGGGACAGTCGGGCAGTACTTC. This codes for CASSKRGTVGQYF.